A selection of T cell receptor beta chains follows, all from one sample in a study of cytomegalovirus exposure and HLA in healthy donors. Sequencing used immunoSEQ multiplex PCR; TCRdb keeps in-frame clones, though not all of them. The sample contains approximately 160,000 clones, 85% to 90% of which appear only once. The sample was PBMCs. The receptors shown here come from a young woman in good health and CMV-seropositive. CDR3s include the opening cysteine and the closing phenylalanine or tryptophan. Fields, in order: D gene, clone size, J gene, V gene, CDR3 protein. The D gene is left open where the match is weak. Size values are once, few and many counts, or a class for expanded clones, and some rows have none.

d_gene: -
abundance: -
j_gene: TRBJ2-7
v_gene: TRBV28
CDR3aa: CATTTGPYEQYF

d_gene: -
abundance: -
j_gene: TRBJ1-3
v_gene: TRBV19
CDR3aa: CASSPTPGNTIYF

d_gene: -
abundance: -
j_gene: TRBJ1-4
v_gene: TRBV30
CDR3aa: CAWTRFGGGRTNEKLFF

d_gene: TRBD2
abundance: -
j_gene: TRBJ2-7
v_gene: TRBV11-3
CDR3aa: CASSFLTSSYEQYF

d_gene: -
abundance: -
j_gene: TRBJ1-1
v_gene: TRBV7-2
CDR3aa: CASTPYRGTEAFF

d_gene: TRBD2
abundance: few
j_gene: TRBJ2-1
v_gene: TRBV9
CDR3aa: CASSPITPGLAEHGSYNEQFF

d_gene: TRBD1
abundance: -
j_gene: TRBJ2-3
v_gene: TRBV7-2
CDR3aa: CASSLARDRVGDTQYF

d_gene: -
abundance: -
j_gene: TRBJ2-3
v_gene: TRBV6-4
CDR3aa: CASSDGTGTDTQYF

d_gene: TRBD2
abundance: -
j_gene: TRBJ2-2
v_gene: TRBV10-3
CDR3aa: CAIRGHLAGTNTGELFF

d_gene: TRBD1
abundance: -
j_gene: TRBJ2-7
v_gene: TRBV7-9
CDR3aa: CASSWAGQVNSYEQYF

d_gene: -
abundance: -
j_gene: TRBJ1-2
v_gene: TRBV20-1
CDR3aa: CSASDRFGYTF

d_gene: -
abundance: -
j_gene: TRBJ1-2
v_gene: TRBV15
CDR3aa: CATSRDIGYTF

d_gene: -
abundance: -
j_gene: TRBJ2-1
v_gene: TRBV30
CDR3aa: CAWSVFGPRGVEQFF

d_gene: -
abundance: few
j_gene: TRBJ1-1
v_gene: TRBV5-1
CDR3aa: CASSLASGLNTEAFF

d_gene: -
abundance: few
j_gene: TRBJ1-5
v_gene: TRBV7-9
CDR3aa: CASSFGGGLGQPQHF

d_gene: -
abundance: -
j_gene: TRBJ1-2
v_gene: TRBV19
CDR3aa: CASSIYRENYGYTF

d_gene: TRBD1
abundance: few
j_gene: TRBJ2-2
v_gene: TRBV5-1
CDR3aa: CATRQGADTGELFF

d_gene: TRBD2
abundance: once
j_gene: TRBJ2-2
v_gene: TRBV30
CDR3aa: CAWSDLAGPPNTGELFF

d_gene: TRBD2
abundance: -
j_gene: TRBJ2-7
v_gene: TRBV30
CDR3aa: CAWSIAGGPEQYF

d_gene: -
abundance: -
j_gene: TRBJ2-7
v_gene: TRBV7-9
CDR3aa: CASSLGGTEYEQYF

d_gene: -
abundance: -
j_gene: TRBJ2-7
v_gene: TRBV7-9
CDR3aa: CASSFSSYEQYF

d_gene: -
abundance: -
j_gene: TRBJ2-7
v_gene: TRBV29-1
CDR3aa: CSAVTDYEQYF

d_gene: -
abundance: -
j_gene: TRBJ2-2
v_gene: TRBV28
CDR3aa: CASSGPNTGELFF

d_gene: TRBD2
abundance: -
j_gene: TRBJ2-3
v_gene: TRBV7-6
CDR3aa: CASSLGTSDTDTQYF

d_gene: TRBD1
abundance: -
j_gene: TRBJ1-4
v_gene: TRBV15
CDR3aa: CATSPTARQGTQLFF

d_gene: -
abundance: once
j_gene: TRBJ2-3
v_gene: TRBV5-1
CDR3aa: CASSLSRASASDTQYF

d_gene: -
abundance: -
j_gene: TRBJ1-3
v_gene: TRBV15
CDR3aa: CATSRVMEDTIYF